Each of the 13 T cell receptor beta chains below was sequenced from the same sample in a study of identical twins. TCRdb called the 5' RACE reads again in MiXCR, with one record for every CDR3 protein. The sample lists under 400,000 distinct CDR3 sequences; approximately 8.7% were seen once. Material: naive T cells sorted from blood. The receptors were sampled from a woman in her 50s in good health.

This clonotype has more than one count but fewer than ten. The chain recombines TRBV19 with TRBJ2-1; TRBD1 might be the D (6 bases). Germline values: CDR1 LNHDA, CDR2 SQIVND (reference sequence). The V gene lost 5 bases and the J gene lost 9 bases, with 26 bases spanning the gap. The CDR3 is made up of 17 amino acids. The CDR3 coding sequence is TGTGCCAGTAGTCTGTGGGGCTCCAGGGGAATAAAGACTGAGCAGTTCTTC. This sequence encodes CASSLWGSRGIKTEQFF.

This clonotype was observed a few times. The chain has TRBV10-1 and TRBJ2-1, with 10 positions matching TRBD2. CDR3 length: 17 amino acids. The germline V gene has CDR1 WNHNN and CDR2 SYGVQD (reference sequence). The J segment lost 7 bases and the V segment lost 4 bases, leaving 13 bases of the junction unmatched. CDR3 DNA: TGCGCCAGCAGTGGTCCTTCCGCTAGCGGGAGAGGGAATGAGCAGTTCTTC. It encodes CASSGPSASGRGNEQFF.

The rearrangement uses TRBV29-1 and TRBJ2-1, with D uncertain. The germline V gene encodes CDR1 SQVTM and CDR2 ANQGSEA. Trimming cost V 7 bases and J 2 bases, with 15 bases left between them. This CDR3 comprises 14 residues. The CDR3 DNA is TGCAGCGCGCTCAAGGGTACGGCCTACAATGAGCAGTTCTTC. Translating it yields CSALKGTAYNEQFF.

This clonotype has just a few counts. The J gene is TRBJ2-5, the V gene TRBV25-1, with 8 bases matching TRBD1. CDR1 is MGHDK, CDR2 SYGVNS, per germline. With V trimmed by 6 bases and J by 3 bases, 12 bases remained unmatched. This CDR3 is built from 16 residues. The CDR3 here is CASSDGVRGLEETQYF. The CDR3, as DNA: TGTGCCAGCAGCGACGGGGTCAGGGGGCTGGAAGAGACCCAGTACTTC. The variable domain in full, completed from reference TRBV25-1 and TRBJ2-5, reads EADIYQTPRYLVIGTGKKITLECSQTMGHDKMYWYQQDPGMELHLIHYSYGVNSTEKGDLSSESTVSRIRTEHFPLTLESARPSHTSQYLCASSDGVRGLEETQYFGPGTRLLVL.

This clonotype was picked up many times. The genes are TRBV12-3 or TRBV12-4 and TRBJ2-1, with 7 bases aligning to TRBD2. The trim removed 6 bases at V and 8 bases at J, leaving 7 bases unmatched. CDR3 length equals 13 residues. CDR3 protein: CASSQRDLDEQFF. The CDR3 nucleotides read TGTGCCAGCAGCCAGCGGGACCTCGATGAGCAGTTCTTC.

The CDR3 region is CASSRGSLNPFF. The CDR3 DNA is TGTGCCAGCAGTAGGGGGTCCCTGAATCCCTTCTTC. The gene calls are TRBV27 and TRBJ2-1; TRBD1 is a possible D gene (6 bases). The CDR3 contains 12 residues. V dropped 5 bases and J dropped 16 bases, with 18 bases sitting between them. The germline V gene has CDR1 MNHEY and CDR2 SMNVEV (reference sequence).

In its sample, this clonotype was seen a few times. The gene calls are TRBV5-1 and TRBJ2-5; 7 bases are a match to TRBD2. The germline gives CDR1 SGHRS, CDR2 YFSETQ. The CDR3 runs to 14 residues. J gave up 2 bases and V 4 bases, and 5 bases lay outside the gene matches. CDR3 residues: CASSMGLHQETQYF. The CDR3 nucleotides read TGCGCCAGCAGCATGGGACTACATCAAGAGACCCAGTACTTC.

This clonotype was seen ten or more times. The rearrangement joins TRBV6-5 to TRBJ2-2; D might be TRBD1 or TRBD2, each matching 5 bases. Germline-derived CDR1 and CDR2 are MNHEY and SVGAGI. The CDR3 has 15 residues. V was trimmed by 5 bases and J by 4 bases, leaving 14 bases between them. CDR3 sequence reads: CASSPLGVTTGELFF. CDR3 nucleotide sequence: TGTGCCAGCAGTCCTTTGGGGGTAACCACCGGGGAGCTGTTTTTT.

This clonotype appeared a few times. The rearrangement links TRBV24-1 to TRBJ2-1; 14 bases align to TRBD2. With V trimmed by 4 bases and J by 6 bases, 7 bases remained unmatched. Per the germline V gene, CDR1 is KGHDR and CDR2 is SFDVKD. The CDR3 is made up of 17 amino acids. DNA for the CDR3: TGTGCCACCAGTGACGCTCAGACTAGCGGGAGGGCCAATGAGCAGTTCTTC. Residues: CATSDAQTSGRANEQFF.

This clonotype was detected many times. The chain is built from TRBV12-3 or TRBV12-4 and TRBJ2-5; D possibly uses TRBD1 or TRBD2 (5 bases each). CDR3 length equals 15 residues. V was cut by 2 bases and J by 4 bases, with 14 bases left in between. CDR3 amino acids: CASSLHGRGAETQYF. The CDR3 region has the DNA TGTGCCAGCAGTTTACATGGGAGAGGGGCAGAGACCCAGTACTTC.

The chain couples TRBV19 to TRBJ1-2; the D gene is possibly TRBD1 (5 bases). Trimming took off 10 bases at V and 1 base at J, with 13 bases between the two ends. The CDR3 loop spans 13 amino acids. The germline V gene has CDR1 LNHDA and CDR2 SQIVND (reference sequence). The CDR3 region has the DNA TGTGCCACCGCGGGACGGATTAACTATGGCTACACCTTC. Translation: CATAGRINYGYTF.

The chain combines TRBV12-3 or TRBV12-4 with TRBJ1-2; D is perhaps TRBD1 (6 bases). V was trimmed by 4 bases and J by 6 bases, leaving 12 bases between them. The CDR3 is 13 amino acids. In nucleotides, the CDR3 is TGTGCCAGCAGTTCGAACAGGGTGGATGGCTACACCTTC. Protein: CASSSNRVDGYTF.

This clonotype showed up just a few times. V and J are TRBV20-1 and TRBJ2-3, with D unclear. V dropped 8 bases and J dropped 2 bases, with 8 bases sitting between them. Germline CDR1 reads DFQATT; CDR2 reads SNEGSKA (reference sequence). The CDR3 is 11 residues long. The CDR3 DNA reads as TGCAGTCCGGAAGCCACAGATACGCAGTATTTT. As protein: CSPEATDTQYF.